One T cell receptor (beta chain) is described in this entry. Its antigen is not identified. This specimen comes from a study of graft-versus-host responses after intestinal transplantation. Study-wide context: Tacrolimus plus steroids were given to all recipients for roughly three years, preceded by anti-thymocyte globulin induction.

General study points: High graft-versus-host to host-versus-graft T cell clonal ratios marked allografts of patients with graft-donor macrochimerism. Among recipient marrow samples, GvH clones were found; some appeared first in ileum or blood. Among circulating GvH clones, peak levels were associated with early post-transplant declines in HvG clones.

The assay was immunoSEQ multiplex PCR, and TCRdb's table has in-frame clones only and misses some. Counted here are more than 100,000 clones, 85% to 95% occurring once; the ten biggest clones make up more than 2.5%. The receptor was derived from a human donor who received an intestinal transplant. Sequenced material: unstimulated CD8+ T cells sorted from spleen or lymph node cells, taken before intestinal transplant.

CDR3 residues: CASSVAKDPPLSGANVLTF. DNA for the CDR3: TGTGCCAGCAGCGTAGCGAAGGACCCCCCTCTCTCTGGGGCCAACGTCCTGACTTTC. The chain combines TRBV9 with TRBJ2-6; the D is unclear. V lost 0 bases and J lost 0, with 16 bases in between. The CDR3 loop spans 19 amino acids. CDR1 SGDLS and CDR2 YYNGEE come from the germline V gene.